These 5 T cell receptor beta chains share one sample of origin, sequenced in a study of blood T cell repertoires in COVID-19. The method was immunoSEQ multiplex PCR; TCRdb's version includes in-frame clones alone and lacks a portion of them. The sample holds around 71,000 clones; more than 80% are singletons and the top ten take roughly 5.6%. Sample: peripheral blood. The source is a man at least 80 years old with acute or convalescent COVID-19.

The chain couples TRBV6-2 or TRBV6-3 to TRBJ1-1; tentative D call: TRBD1 (6 bases). This CDR3 is 13 amino acids long. CDR1 and CDR2 from the germline V gene are MNHEY and SVGEGT. The V gene lost 4 bases and the J gene lost 5 bases, with 11 bases spanning the gap. CDR3 sequence reads: CASSFVGGTEAFF. The CDR3 DNA follows: TGTGCCAGCAGTTTCGTAGGGGGAACTGAAGCTTTCTTT.

The count of this clone is one. DNA of the CDR3: TGCGCCAGCAGCCTAGAGTATGGGGCCAACGTCCTGACTTTC. Its protein product is CASSLEYGANVLTF. The V call is TRBV4-3, the J call TRBJ2-6; D is unclear. V was shortened by 4 bases and J by 3 bases, with 7 bases between the two germline ends. Germline loops: CDR1 LGHNA, CDR2 YSLEER. The CDR3 contains 14 residues.

This clone was observed a single time. V and J are TRBV3-1 (or the pseudogene TRBV3-2) and TRBJ2-7, with 7 bases aligning to TRBD1. Germline loops: CDR1 LGHDT, CDR2 YNNKEL (reference sequence). With V trimmed by 6 bases and J by 2 bases, 7 bases remained unmatched. The CDR3 spans 14 residues. CDR3 DNA sequence: TGTGCCAGCAGACTCGGGACAGAGACCTACGAGCAGTACTTC. This gives the protein CASRLGTETYEQYF.

This clone came up once. The chain has TRBV30 and TRBJ1-6, with 9 positions matching TRBD1. J was trimmed by 3 bases and V by 6 bases; bases with no gene match: 3. This CDR3 has 14 residues. Germline-derived CDR1 and CDR2 are GTSNPN and SVGIG (reference sequence). CDR3 nucleotide sequence: TGTGCCTGCCCGGGACAGGGCTATAATTCACCCCTCCACTTT. Translating gives CACPGQGYNSPLHF.

The rearrangement uses TRBV28 and TRBJ2-2, with 8 bases aligning to TRBD2. Germline CDR1 reads MDHEN; CDR2 reads SYDVKM. The CDR3 has 14 residues. The trim removed 9 bases at V and 4 bases at J, leaving 7 bases unmatched. CDR3 nucleotides: TGTGCCAGTTCCCAGACTAGCGCCACCGGGGAGCTGTTTTTT. Translation: CASSQTSATGELFF. Based on the CDR3 plus reference TRBV28 and TRBJ2-2, the full variable domain is DVKVTQSSRYLVKRTGEKVFLECVQDMDHENMFWYRQDPGLGLRLIYFSYDVKMKEKGDIPEGYSVSREKKERFSLILESASTNQTSMYLCASSQTSATGELFFGEGSRLTVL.